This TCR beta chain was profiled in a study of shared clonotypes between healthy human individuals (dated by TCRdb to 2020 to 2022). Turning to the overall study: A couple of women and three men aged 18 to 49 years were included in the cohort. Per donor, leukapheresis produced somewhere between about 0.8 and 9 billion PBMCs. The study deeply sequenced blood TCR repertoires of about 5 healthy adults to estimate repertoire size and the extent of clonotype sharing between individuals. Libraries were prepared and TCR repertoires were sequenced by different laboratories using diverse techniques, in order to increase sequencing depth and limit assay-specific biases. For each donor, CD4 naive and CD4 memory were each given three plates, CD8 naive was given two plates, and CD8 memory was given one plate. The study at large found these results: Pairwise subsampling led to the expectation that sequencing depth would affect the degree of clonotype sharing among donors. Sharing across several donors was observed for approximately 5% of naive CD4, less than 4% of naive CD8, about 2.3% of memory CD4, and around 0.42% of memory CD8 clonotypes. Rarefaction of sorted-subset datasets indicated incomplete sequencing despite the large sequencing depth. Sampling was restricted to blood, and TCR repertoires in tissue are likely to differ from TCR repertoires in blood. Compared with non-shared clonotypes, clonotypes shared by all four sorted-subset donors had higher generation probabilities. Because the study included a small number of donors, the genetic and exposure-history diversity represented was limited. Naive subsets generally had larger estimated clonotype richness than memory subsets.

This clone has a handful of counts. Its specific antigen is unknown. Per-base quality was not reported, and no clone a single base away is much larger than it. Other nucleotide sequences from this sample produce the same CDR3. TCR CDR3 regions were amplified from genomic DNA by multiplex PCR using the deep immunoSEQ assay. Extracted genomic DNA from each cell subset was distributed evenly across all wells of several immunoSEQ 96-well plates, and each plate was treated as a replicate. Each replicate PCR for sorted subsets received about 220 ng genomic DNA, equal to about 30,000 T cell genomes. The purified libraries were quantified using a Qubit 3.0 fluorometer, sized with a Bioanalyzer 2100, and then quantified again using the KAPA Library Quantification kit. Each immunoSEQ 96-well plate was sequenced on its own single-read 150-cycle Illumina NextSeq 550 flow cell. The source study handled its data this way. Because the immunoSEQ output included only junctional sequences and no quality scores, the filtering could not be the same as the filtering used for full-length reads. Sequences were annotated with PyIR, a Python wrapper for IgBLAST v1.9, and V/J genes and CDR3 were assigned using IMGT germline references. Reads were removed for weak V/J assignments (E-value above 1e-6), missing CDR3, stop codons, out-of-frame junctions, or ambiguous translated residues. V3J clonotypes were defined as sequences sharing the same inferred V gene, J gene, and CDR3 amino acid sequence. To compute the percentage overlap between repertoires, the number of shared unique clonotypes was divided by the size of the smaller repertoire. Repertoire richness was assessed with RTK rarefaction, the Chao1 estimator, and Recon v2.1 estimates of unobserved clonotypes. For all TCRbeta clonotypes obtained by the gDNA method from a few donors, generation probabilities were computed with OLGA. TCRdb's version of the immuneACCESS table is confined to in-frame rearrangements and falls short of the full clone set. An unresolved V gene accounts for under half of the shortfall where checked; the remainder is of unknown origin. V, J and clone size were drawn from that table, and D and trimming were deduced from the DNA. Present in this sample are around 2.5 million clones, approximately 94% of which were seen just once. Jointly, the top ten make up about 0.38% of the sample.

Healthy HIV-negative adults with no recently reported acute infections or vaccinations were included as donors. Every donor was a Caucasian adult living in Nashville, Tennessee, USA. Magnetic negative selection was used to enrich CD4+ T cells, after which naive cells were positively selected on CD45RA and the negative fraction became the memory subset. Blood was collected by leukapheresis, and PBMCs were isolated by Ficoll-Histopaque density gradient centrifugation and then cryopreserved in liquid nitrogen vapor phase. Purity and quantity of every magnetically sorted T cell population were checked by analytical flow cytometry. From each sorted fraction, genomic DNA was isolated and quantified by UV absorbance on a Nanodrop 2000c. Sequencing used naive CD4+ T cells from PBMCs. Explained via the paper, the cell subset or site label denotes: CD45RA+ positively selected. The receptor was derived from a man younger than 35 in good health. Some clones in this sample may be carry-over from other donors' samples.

The CDR3 is CASSFGLAGETQYF. The nucleotide sequence is TGCGCCAGCAGCTTCGGACTAGCGGGAGAGACCCAGTACTTC. The sequence joins TRBV5-1 to TRBJ2-5; 11 bases in between match TRBD2. The CDR1 and CDR2 encoded by the germline V gene are SGHRS and YFSETQ. The CDR3 measures 14 amino acids from cysteine to phenylalanine. Only the CDR3 DNA stays, 42 bases, in frame from base 1. Germline trimming amounts to 2 bases on V and 4 bases on J, with 1 as the count of junction bases outside the gene matches.